Presented here are 2 T cell receptor beta chains from one specimen sequenced in a study of cytomegalovirus exposure and HLA in healthy donors. The study ran its PCR with 60 Vbeta and 13 Jbeta primers. This table comes from immunoSEQ multiplex PCR, and its TCRdb copy is limited to in-frame clones, with some not included. Here the sample spans approximately 120,000 clones, 75% to 85% being singletons. Sequencing was done on a sample of PBMCs. Receptors originate from a woman between 50 and 59 years old in good health and CMV-seropositive.

The chain carries TRBV6-5 and TRBJ2-7, with TRBD1 matching 8 bases. The trim removed 7 bases at V and 4 bases at J, leaving 9 bases unmatched. The CDR3 runs 14 residues. The V gene's germline CDR1 is MNHEY and CDR2 SVGAGI. The CDR3, as DNA: TGTGCCAGCAACAGGGGCAGGGGGCAGTACGAGCAGTACTTC. The encoded protein is CASNRGRGQYEQYF.

The chain joins TRBV6-6 to TRBJ1-1, with a tentative D call TRBD1 (6 bases). CDR1 MNHNY and CDR2 SVGAGI come from the germline V gene (reference sequence). This CDR3 is 12 amino acids long. V lost 6 bases to trimming and J lost 6 bases, with 11 bases between them. The CDR3 coding sequence is TGTGCCAGCAGGGAAAAGGGGGCTGAAGCTTTCTTT. Protein: CASREKGAEAFF.